Following are 13 T cell receptor beta chains from one sample sequenced in a study of cytomegalovirus exposure and HLA in healthy donors. Vbeta (60) and Jbeta (13) primers were used in the PCR. Clones were read by immunoSEQ multiplex PCR, and TCRdb kept only the in-frame ones, dropping some. The sample consists of over 150,000 clones, approximately 80% of them appearing once. Material for sequencing was PBMCs. All receptors derive from a woman aged 40 to 50 in good health and CMV-seronegative.

V and J are TRBV6-5 and TRBJ2-2; no clear D gene. The CDR3 is made up of 14 amino acids. V was shortened by 6 bases and J by 0 bases, with 8 bases between the two germline ends. Germline V lookup: CDR1 MNHEY, CDR2 SVGAGI. CDR3 loop: CASSPGPNTGELFF. DNA of the CDR3: TGTGCCAGCAGCCCAGGCCCGAACACCGGGGAGCTGTTTTTT.

The chain carries TRBV5-1 and TRBJ1-4, with TRBD1 identical over 8 bases. The trim removed 6 bases at V and 6 bases at J, leaving 7 bases unmatched. Germline CDR1 is SGHRS and CDR2 is YFSETQ. This CDR3 region has 14 residues. For the CDR3, the DNA is TGCGCCAGCACTTCCGGGACAGGTCATGAAAAACTGTTTTTT. Residues: CASTSGTGHEKLFF.

The chain combines TRBV30 with TRBJ1-1, with 9 bases fitting TRBD1. V was pared by 4 bases and J by 3 bases, with 15 bases of the junction left unmatched. The CDR3 consists of 17 residues. Germline CDR1 reads GTSNPN; CDR2 reads SVGIG (reference sequence). In DNA form, the CDR3 reads TGTGCCTGGAATAGACCTAGAAGACAGGGGGGGGACACTGAAGCTTTCTTT. The encoded protein is CAWNRPRRQGGDTEAFF.

The gene calls are TRBV11-1 and TRBJ1-1; D is unclear. Germline CDR1 SGHAT, CDR2 FQDESV (reference sequence). The CDR3 sequence is 14 residues long. V was pared by 0 bases and J by 7 bases, with 12 bases between. The CDR3 is CASSLALSRSEAFF. CDR3 sequence (DNA): TGTGCCAGCAGCTTAGCGCTAAGTCGGAGTGAAGCTTTCTTT.

The V and J genes are TRBV27 and TRBJ1-1; weak D call: TRBD1 (5 bases). CDR3 length equals 12 residues. V lost 6 bases and J lost 9, with 14 bases in between. CDR1 MNHEY and CDR2 SMNVEV come from the germline V gene (reference sequence). The CDR3 bases are TGTGCCAGCAGGCCCGACCGGGGGAAAGCTTTCTTT. Residues: CASRPDRGKAFF.

The chain recombines TRBV18 with TRBJ1-6; D possibly corresponds to TRBD1 (6 bases). V was pared by 2 bases and J by 9 bases, with 14 bases between. Per germline, CDR1 KGHSH and CDR2 LQKENI. The CDR3 has 15 amino acids. CDR3 nucleotides: TGTGCCAGCTCACCAACTTCAGGGGAGGGTTCACCCCTCCACTTT. Protein: CASSPTSGEGSPLHF.

This chain uses TRBV5-1 with TRBJ2-1, with 9 bases fitting TRBD2. Germline CDR1 and CDR2: SGHRS and YFSETQ. The CDR3 covers 15 residues. Trimming at V came to 4 bases and at J to 2 bases, leaving 4 bases not matched to a gene. The CDR3 sequence: CASSGGTSPYNEQFF. In DNA form, the CDR3 reads TGCGCCAGCAGCGGCGGGACTAGCCCCTACAATGAGCAGTTCTTC.

This chain joins TRBV28 and TRBJ1-2; the D is unclear. This CDR3 has 11 amino acids. Per germline, CDR1 MDHEN and CDR2 SYDVKM. Trimming removed 2 bases at V and 6 bases at J, with 4 bases between. CDR3: CASSLGHGYTF. CDR3 bases: TGTGCCAGCAGTTTAGGGCATGGCTACACCTTC.

This clone showed up just once. This CDR3 is CASTGGALYGYTF. The CDR3 bases are TGTGCCAGCACAGGGGGCGCCCTTTATGGCTACACCTTC. V gene TRBV27 combines with J gene TRBJ1-2, with TRBD1 identical over 8 bases. CDR1 MNHEY and CDR2 SMNVEV come from the germline V gene (reference sequence). V lost 7 bases to trimming and J lost 5 bases; unmatched junction nucleotides: 6. The CDR3 is 13 amino acids.

This chain connects TRBV5-1 to TRBJ2-3, with TRBD2 matching over 7 bases. V lost 2 bases to trimming and J lost 0 bases; unmatched junction nucleotides: 6. The length of the CDR3 is 16 residues. Per the germline V gene, CDR1 is SGHRS and CDR2 is YFSETQ. CDR3 sequence: CASSLAGFPSTDTQYF. The CDR3 nucleotides read TGCGCCAGCAGCTTAGCGGGATTTCCCAGCACAGATACGCAGTATTTT.

This chain links TRBV7-2 with TRBJ1-2; D gene uncertain. Germline assignment: CDR1 SGHTA and CDR2 FQGNSA. This CDR3 spans 13 amino acids. V lost 4 bases to trimming and J lost 8 bases, with 14 bases between them. CDR3 DNA: TGTGCCAGCAGCTCCCACCTCGCGGGGGGCTACACCTTC. This encodes CASSSHLAGGYTF.

This chain uses TRBV5-1 with TRBJ2-7; TRBD1 is a possible D gene (6 bases). The CDR3 covers 16 residues. The V gene lost 4 bases and the J gene lost 4 bases, with 21 bases spanning the gap. In germline, CDR1 is SGHRS, CDR2 YFSETQ. In DNA form, the CDR3 reads TGCGCCAGCAGCCCAGGACGAAAGAGGGGGTTGTACGAGCAGTACTTC. Amino acid sequence: CASSPGRKRGLYEQYF.

The chain recombines TRBV7-2 with TRBJ1-2, with D possibly being TRBD1 (6 bases). Trimming removed 0 bases at V and 4 bases at J, with 18 bases between. Germline-derived CDR1 and CDR2 are SGHTA and FQGNSA. The CDR3 loop spans 17 amino acids. CDR3 protein: CASSLASMFGGLYGYTF. The DNA of the CDR3 is TGTGCCAGCAGCTTAGCGTCTATGTTCGGGGGGCTCTATGGCTACACCTTC.